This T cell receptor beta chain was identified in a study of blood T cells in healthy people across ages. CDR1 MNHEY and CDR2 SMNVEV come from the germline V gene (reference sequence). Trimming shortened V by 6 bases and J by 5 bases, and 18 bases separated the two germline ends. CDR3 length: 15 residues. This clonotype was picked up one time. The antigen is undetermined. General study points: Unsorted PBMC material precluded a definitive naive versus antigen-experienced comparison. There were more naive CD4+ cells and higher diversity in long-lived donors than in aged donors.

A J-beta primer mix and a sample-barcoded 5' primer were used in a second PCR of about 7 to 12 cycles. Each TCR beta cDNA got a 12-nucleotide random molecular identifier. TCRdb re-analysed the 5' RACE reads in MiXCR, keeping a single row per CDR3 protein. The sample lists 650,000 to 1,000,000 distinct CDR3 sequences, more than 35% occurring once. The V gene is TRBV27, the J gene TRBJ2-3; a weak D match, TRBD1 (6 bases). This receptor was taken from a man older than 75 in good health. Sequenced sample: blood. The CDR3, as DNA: TGTGCCAGCAGAGGACTTCAGGGGCGCTTAGATACGCAGTATTTT. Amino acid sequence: CASRGLQGRLDTQYF.